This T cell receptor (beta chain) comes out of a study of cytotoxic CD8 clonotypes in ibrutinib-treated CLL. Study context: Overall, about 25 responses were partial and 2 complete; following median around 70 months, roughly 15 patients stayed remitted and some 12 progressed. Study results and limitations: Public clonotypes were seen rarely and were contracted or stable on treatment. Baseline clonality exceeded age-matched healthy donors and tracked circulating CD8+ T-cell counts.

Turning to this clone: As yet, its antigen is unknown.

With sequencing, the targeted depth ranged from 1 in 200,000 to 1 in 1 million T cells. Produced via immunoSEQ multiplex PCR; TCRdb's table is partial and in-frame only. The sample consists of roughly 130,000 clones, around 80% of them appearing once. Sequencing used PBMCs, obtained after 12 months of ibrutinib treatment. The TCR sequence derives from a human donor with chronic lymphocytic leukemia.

This chain's CDR3 is CASSSGQGGQETQYF. DNA for the CDR3: TGCGCCAGCAGCAGCGGACAGGGGGGCCAAGAGACCCAGTACTTC. The V call is TRBV5-1, the J call TRBJ2-5, with TRBD1 matching over 10 bases. The CDR3 contains 15 residues. V trimming: 4 bases; J trimming: 1 base; junction bases outside the gene matches: 4. The germline V gene has CDR1 SGHRS and CDR2 YFSETQ.